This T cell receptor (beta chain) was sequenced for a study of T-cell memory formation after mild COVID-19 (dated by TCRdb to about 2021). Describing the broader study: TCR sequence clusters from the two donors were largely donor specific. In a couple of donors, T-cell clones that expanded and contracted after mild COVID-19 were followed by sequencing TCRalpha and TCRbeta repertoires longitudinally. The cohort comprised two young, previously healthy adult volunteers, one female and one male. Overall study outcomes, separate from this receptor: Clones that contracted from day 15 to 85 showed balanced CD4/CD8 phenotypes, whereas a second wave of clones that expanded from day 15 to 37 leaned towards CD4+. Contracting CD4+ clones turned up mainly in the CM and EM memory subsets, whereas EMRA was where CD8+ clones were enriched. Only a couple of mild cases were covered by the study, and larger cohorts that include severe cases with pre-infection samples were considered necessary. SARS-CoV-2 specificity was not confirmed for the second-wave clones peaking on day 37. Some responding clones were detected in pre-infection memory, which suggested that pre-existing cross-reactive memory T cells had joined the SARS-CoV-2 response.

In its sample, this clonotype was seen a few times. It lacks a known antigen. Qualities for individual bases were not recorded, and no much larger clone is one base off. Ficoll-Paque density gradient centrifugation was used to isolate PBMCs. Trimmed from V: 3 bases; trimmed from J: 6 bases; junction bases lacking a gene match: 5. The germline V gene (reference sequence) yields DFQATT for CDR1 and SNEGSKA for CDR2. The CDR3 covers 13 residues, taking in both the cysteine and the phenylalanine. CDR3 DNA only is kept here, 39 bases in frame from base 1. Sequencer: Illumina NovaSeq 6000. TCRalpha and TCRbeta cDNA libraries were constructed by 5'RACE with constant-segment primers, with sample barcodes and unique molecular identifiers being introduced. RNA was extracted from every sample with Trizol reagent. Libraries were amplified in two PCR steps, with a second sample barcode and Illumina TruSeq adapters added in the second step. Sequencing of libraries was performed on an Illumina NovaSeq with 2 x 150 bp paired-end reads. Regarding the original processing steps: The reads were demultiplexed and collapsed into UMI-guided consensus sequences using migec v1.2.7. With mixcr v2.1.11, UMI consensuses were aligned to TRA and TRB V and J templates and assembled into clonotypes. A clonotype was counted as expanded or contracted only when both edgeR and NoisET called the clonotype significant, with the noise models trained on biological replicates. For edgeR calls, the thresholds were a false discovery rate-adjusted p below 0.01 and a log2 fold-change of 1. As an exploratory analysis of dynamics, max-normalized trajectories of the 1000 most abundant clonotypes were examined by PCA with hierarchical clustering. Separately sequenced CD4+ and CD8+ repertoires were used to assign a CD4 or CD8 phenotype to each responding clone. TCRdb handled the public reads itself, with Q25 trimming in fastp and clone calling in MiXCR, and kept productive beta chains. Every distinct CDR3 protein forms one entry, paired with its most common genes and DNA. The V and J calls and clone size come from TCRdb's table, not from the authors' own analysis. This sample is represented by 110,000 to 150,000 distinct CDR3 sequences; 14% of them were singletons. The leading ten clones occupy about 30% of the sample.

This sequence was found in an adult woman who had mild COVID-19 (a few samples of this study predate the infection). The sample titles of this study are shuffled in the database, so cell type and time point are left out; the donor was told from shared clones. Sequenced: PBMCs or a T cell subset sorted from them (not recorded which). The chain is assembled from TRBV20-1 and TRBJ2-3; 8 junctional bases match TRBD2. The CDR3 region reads CSARASGLDTQYF. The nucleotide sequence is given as TGCAGTGCTAGGGCTAGCGGGTTGGATACGCAGTATTTT.